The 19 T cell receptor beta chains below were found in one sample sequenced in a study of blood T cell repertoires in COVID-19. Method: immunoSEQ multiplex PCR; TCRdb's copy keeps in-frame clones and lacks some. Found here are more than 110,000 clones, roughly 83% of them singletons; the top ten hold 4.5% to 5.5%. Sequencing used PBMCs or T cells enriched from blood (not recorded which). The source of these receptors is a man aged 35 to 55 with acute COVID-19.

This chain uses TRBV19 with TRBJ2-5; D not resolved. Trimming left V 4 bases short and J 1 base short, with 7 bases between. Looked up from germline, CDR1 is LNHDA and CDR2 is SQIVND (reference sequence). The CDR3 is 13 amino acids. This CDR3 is CASSNQRQETQYF. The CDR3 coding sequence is TGTGCCAGTAGTAACCAGCGCCAAGAGACCCAGTACTTC.

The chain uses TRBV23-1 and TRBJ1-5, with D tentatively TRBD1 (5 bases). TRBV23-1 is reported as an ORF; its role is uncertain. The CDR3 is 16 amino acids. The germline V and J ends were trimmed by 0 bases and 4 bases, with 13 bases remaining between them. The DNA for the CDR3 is TGCGCCAGCAGTCAATCCCCCCGACAGCCAAATCAGCCCCAGCATTTT. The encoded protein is CASSQSPRQPNQPQHF.

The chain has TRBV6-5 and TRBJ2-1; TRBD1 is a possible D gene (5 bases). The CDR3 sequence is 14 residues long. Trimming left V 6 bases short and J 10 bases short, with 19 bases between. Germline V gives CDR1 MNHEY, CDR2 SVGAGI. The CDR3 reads CASSLNLVGPEQFF. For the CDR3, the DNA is TGTGCCAGCAGCCTCAATCTGGTGGGGCCCGAGCAGTTCTTC.

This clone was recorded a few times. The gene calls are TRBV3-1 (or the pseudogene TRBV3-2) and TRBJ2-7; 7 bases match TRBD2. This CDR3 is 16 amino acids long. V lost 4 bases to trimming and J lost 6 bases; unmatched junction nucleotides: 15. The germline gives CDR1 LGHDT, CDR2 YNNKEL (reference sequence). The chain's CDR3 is CASSPDGGSLGGEQYF. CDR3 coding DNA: TGTGCCAGCAGCCCCGACGGGGGGTCCCTCGGTGGCGAGCAGTACTTC.

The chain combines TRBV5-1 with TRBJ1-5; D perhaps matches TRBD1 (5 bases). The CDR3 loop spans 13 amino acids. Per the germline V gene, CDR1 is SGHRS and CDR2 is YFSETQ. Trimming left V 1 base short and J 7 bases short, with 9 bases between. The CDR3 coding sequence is TGCGCCAGCAGCTTGTCAGGGATCCAGCCCCAGCATTTT. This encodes CASSLSGIQPQHF. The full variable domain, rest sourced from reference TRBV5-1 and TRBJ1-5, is KAGVTQTPRYLIKTRGQQVTLSCSPISGHRSVSWYQQTPGQGLQFLFEYFSETQRNKGNFPGRFSGRQFSNSRSEMNVSTLELGDSALYLCASSLSGIQPQHFGDGTRLSIL.

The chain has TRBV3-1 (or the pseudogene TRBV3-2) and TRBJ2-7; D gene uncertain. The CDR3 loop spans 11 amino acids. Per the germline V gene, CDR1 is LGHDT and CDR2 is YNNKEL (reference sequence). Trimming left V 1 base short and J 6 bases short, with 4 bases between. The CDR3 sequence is CASSQGSEQYF. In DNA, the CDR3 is TGTGCCAGCAGCCAAGGGAGCGAGCAGTACTTC.

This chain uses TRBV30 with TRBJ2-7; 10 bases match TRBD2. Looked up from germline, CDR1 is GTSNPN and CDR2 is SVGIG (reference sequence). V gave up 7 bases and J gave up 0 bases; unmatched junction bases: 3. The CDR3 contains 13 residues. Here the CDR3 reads CASVAGGSYEQYF. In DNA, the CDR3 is TGTGCCTCCGTAGCGGGAGGCTCCTACGAGCAGTACTTC.

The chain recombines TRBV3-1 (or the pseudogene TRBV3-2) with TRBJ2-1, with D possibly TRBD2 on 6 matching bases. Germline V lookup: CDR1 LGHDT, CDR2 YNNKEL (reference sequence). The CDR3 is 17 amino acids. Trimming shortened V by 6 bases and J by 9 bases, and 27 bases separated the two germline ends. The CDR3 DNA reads TGTGCCAGCAGTCGAATGGGGAGGTGGCCTTTGGGCAGTGAGCAGTTCTTC. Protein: CASSRMGRWPLGSEQFF.

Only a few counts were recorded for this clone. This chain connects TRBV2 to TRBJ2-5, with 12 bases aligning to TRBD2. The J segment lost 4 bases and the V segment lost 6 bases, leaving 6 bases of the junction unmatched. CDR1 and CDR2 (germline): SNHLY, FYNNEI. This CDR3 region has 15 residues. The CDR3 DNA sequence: TGTGCCAGCAGGAGACTAGCGGGAGCCCCAGAGACCCAGTACTTC. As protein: CASRRLAGAPETQYF.

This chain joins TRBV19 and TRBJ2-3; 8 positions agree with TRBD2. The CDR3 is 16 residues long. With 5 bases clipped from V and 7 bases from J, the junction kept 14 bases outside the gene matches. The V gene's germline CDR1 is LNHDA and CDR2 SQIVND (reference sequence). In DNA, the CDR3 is TGTGCCAGTAGTTCGGGAGGGACGCCATTCATGAATACGCAGTATTTT. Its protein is CASSSGGTPFMNTQYF.

CDR3 in DNA: TGTGCCAGCAGTACTACGACAGGGAGGTACGGATCACCCCTCCACTTT. It specifies CASSTTTGRYGSPLHF. The chain has TRBV28 and TRBJ1-6; 7 positions match TRBD1. CDR1 and CDR2 (germline): MDHEN, SYDVKM. This CDR3 has 16 amino acids. Unmatched junction bases numbered 14, after V lost 5 bases and J lost 10 bases.

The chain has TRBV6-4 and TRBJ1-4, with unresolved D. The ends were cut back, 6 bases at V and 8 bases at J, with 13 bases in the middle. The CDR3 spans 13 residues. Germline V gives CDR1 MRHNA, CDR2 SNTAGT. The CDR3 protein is CASRFPTREKLFF. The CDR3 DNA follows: TGTGCCAGCAGATTCCCGACGAGGGAAAAACTGTTTTTT.

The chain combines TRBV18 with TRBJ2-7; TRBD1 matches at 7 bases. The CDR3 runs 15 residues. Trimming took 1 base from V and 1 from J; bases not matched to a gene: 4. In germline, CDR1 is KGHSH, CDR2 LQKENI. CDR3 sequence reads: CASSPQGALSYEQYF. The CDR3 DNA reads TGTGCCAGCTCACCACAGGGGGCTCTTTCCTACGAGCAGTACTTC.

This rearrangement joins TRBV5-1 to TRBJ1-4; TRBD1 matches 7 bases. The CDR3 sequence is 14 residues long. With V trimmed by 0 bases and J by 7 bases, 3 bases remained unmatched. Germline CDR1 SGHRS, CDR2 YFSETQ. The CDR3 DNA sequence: TGCGCCAGCAGCTTGGACAGGGGAGGTGAAAAACTGTTTTTT. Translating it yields CASSLDRGGEKLFF.

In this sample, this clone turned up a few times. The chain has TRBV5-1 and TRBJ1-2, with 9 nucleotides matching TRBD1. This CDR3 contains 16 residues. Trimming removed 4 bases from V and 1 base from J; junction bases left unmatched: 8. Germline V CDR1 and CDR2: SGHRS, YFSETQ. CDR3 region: CASSALQGALNYGYTF. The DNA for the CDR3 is TGCGCCAGCAGCGCACTACAGGGGGCGCTTAACTATGGCTACACCTTC.

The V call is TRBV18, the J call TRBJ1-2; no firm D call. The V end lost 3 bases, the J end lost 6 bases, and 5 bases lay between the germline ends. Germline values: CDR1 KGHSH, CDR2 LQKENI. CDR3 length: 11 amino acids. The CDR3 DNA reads TGTGCCAGCTCACCGAGCCATGGCTACACCTTC. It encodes CASSPSHGYTF.

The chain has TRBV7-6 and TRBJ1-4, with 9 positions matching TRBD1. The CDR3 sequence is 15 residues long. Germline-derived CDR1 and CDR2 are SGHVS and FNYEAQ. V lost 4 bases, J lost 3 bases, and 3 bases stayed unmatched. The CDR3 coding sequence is TGTGCCAGCAGCTCCGACAGGGGGTCTAATGAAAAACTGTTTTTT. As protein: CASSSDRGSNEKLFF. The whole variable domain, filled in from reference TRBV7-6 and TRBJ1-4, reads GAGVSQSPRYKVTKRGQDVALRCDPISGHVSLYWYRQALGQGPEFLTYFNYEAQQDKSGLPNDRFSAERPEGSISTLTIQRTEQRDSAMYRCASSSDRGSNEKLFFGSGTQLSVL.

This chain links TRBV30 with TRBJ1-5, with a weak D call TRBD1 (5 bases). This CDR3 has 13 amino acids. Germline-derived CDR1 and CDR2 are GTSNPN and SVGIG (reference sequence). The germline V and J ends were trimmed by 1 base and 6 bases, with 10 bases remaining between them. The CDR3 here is CAWSEGAVQPQHF. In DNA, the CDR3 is TGTGCCTGGAGTGAAGGGGCGGTTCAGCCCCAGCATTTT.

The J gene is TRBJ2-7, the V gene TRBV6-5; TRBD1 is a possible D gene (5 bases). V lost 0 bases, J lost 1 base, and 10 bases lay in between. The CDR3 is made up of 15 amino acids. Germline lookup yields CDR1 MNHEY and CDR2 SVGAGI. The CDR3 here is CASSYSGDSSYEQYF. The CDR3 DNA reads TGTGCCAGCAGTTACTCAGGGGATTCATCCTACGAGCAGTACTTC.